Presented here are 29 T cell receptor beta chains from one specimen sequenced in a study of blood T cell repertoires in COVID-19. The repertoire was sequenced with immunoSEQ multiplex PCR; TCRdb's copy has only in-frame clones and lacks some. The sample lists around 150,000 clones; over 70% were seen once. Sequenced sample: peripheral blood. The receptors were gathered from a woman of 80 years or more with active or convalescent COVID-19.

This chain connects TRBV27 to TRBJ2-7; possible D gene TRBD2, 5 bases. Germline values: CDR1 MNHEY, CDR2 SMNVEV (reference sequence). The CDR3 length is 17 residues. V was clipped by 0 bases and J by 7 bases, with 22 bases between them. CDR3 amino acids: CASSLSQVREGSREQYF. CDR3 DNA sequence: TGTGCCAGCAGTTTATCCCAGGTCCGGGAAGGGTCGAGGGAGCAGTACTTC.

CDR3 region: CAMEASGYQETQYF. The CDR3 DNA follows: TGTGCCATGGAAGCTAGCGGGTACCAAGAGACCCAGTACTTC. The genes are TRBV6-4 and TRBJ2-5, with 8 bases that match TRBD2. Germline V lookup: CDR1 MRHNA, CDR2 SNTAGT. The CDR3 covers 14 residues. The V and J ends lost 10 bases and 0 bases, in that order; junction bases with no gene match: 7.

The V and J genes are TRBV30 and TRBJ2-2, with 7 bases identical to TRBD1. Germline lookup yields CDR1 GTSNPN and CDR2 SVGIG (reference sequence). CDR3 length: 16 amino acids. V trimming: 4 bases; J trimming: 2 bases; junction bases outside the gene matches: 10. In nucleotides, the CDR3 is TGTGCCTGGACCCTCGAGGGGACAGTTAACACCGGGGAGCTGTTTTTT. It encodes CAWTLEGTVNTGELFF.

The chain has TRBV29-1 and TRBJ1-4; D is undetermined. CDR1 SQVTM and CDR2 ANQGSEA come from the germline V gene. The CDR3 has 11 residues. Trimming removed 5 bases from V and 7 bases from J, with 8 bases in between. The CDR3 nucleotides are TGCAGCGTTAGTTCGGGTGAAAAACTGTTTTTT. It specifies CSVSSGEKLFF.

This clone was picked up a small number of times. J is TRBJ1-4 and V is TRBV14, with unresolved D. This CDR3 comprises 15 residues. Germline lookup yields CDR1 SGHDN and CDR2 FVKESK. Trimming shortened V by 1 base and J by 3 bases, and 9 bases separated the two germline ends. This CDR3 reads CASSQVGRSNEKLFF. In nucleotides, the CDR3 is TGTGCCAGCAGCCAAGTGGGCAGATCTAATGAAAAACTGTTTTTT.

CDR3: CASSPPGQGYYNEQFF. The CDR3 bases are TGTGCCAGCTCACCACCGGGACAGGGGTACTACAATGAGCAGTTCTTC. The rearrangement uses TRBV18 and TRBJ2-1, with 10 positions matching TRBD1. The CDR3 is made up of 16 amino acids. V was clipped by 0 bases and J by 3 bases; unmatched bases: 2. CDR1 and CDR2 (germline): KGHSH, LQKENI.

This clone came up once. The chain has TRBV19 and TRBJ2-3, with TRBD1 identical over 9 bases. The CDR3 spans 14 residues. The V and J ends lost 5 bases and 6 bases, in that order; junction bases with no gene match: 6. Germline lookup yields CDR1 LNHDA and CDR2 SQIVND (reference sequence). In nucleotides, the CDR3 is TGTGCCAGTAGTCCCGGACAGGGGAGGGATACGCAGTATTTT. It translates to CASSPGQGRDTQYF.

The V call is TRBV2, the J call TRBJ2-2; tentatively, D is TRBD2 (6 bases). Germline V lookup: CDR1 SNHLY, CDR2 FYNNEI. CDR3 size: 15 residues. The V and J ends lost 3 bases and 0 bases respectively, with 8 bases between them. The DNA for the CDR3 is TGTGCCAGCAGTGACCGGACTACGAACACCGGGGAGCTGTTTTTT. This sequence encodes CASSDRTTNTGELFF.

This chain joins TRBV19 and TRBJ2-2, with 8 positions matching TRBD1. The CDR3 contains 16 residues. V was clipped by 9 bases and J by 3 bases; unmatched bases: 12. Per the germline V gene, CDR1 is LNHDA and CDR2 is SQIVND (reference sequence). The CDR3 DNA reads as TGTGCCAGCAGTTCGGTCGAACAGGGGGACACCGGGGAGCTGTTTTTT. It encodes CASSSVEQGDTGELFF.

This clone appeared a few times. The rearrangement joins TRBV12-3 or TRBV12-4 to TRBJ1-2, with TRBD1 identical over 8 bases. This CDR3 has 13 amino acids. With 6 bases clipped from V and 8 bases from J, the junction kept 8 bases outside the gene matches. The chain's CDR3 is CASSLTGGRGYTF. The CDR3 DNA reads TGTGCCAGCAGCCTAACAGGGGGTAGGGGCTACACCTTC.

The gene calls are TRBV5-1 and TRBJ2-3; 9 bases line up with TRBD1. CDR1 and CDR2 (germline): SGHRS, YFSETQ. Trimming removed 2 bases from V and 2 bases from J; junction bases left unmatched: 6. This CDR3 contains 16 residues. The CDR3 protein is CASSLTGGYPTDTQYF. The CDR3 DNA is TGCGCCAGCAGCTTAACAGGGGGCTACCCCACAGATACGCAGTATTTT. Full variable domain (remainder filled in from reference TRBV5-1 and TRBJ2-3): KAGVTQTPRYLIKTRGQQVTLSCSPISGHRSVSWYQQTPGQGLQFLFEYFSETQRNKGNFPGRFSGRQFSNSRSEMNVSTLELGDSALYLCASSLTGGYPTDTQYFGPGTRLTVL.

J is TRBJ1-2 and V is TRBV5-1; D gene unclear. The germline V gene has CDR1 SGHRS and CDR2 YFSETQ. V was shortened by 0 bases and J by 4 bases, with 7 bases between the two germline ends. The CDR3 is 13 residues long. The CDR3 bases are TGCGCCAGCAGCTTGGAACAGAGCTATGGCTACACCTTC. As protein: CASSLEQSYGYTF.

The genes are TRBV29-1 and TRBJ1-1; no clear D gene. CDR3 length equals 12 residues. V lost 4 bases to trimming and J lost 10 bases, with 16 bases between them. Germline CDR1 SQVTM, CDR2 ANQGSEA. CDR3 sequence reads: CSVVDQAVGAFF. CDR3 nucleotides: TGCAGCGTTGTGGACCAAGCGGTGGGAGCTTTCTTT.

The J gene is TRBJ2-1, the V gene TRBV24-1; 9 positions agree with TRBD1. V dropped 2 bases and J dropped 0; count of bases not matched to a gene: 1. The CDR3 consists of 16 residues. CDR1 and CDR2 from the germline V gene are KGHDR and SFDVKD. In nucleotides, the CDR3 is TGTGCCACCAGTGATTCGACAGGGGGCTCCTACAATGAGCAGTTCTTC. Its translation: CATSDSTGGSYNEQFF.

Worth noting for this clone: The limits of the CDR3 on the DNA are not certain, so only TCRdb's listed CDR3 is given. This chain links TRBV16 with TRBJ1-2. CDR1 KGHSY and CDR2 FQNENV come from the germline V gene. A total of 15 residues make up the CDR3, ends included. The CDR3 loop reads CASSQSSGQEAGYTF.

The chain is built from TRBV28 and TRBJ2-1; TRBD2 aligns across 9 bases. The V segment lost 3 bases and the J segment 7 bases; nucleotides outside the gene matches: 10. The CDR3 sequence is 16 residues long. CDR1 MDHEN and CDR2 SYDVKM come from the germline V gene. CDR3 DNA sequence: TGTGCCAGCAGTTTGCGGGGGGGCTCTTTATCAAATGAGCAGTTCTTC. This encodes CASSLRGGSLSNEQFF.

This clone was observed a handful of times. DNA for the CDR3: TGCAGTGTCCACAGGGACTATGGCTACACCTTC. This codes for CSVHRDYGYTF. The chain has TRBV20-1 and TRBJ1-2, with D possibly matching TRBD1 (6 bases). Trimming cost V 7 bases and J 3 bases, with 9 bases left between them. This CDR3 contains 11 residues. Germline V gene lookup returns CDR1 DFQATT and CDR2 SNEGSKA (reference sequence).

The chain has TRBV24-1 and TRBJ2-3; D gene uncertain. Germline V gives CDR1 KGHDR, CDR2 SFDVKD. The CDR3 contains 12 residues. The V end was cut by 2 bases, the J end by 5 bases, with 4 bases between. The CDR3 nucleotides read TGTGCCACCAGTGATTCAGGAGATACGCAGTATTTT. Amino acid sequence: CATSDSGDTQYF.

The chain couples TRBV20-1 to TRBJ2-7; D is uncertain. Germline V gene sequence: CDR1 DFQATT, CDR2 SNEGSKA (reference sequence). Trimming left V 3 bases short and J 2 bases short, with 14 bases between. This CDR3 contains 14 residues. The CDR3 is CSASPGESTYEQYF. In nucleotides, the CDR3 is TGCAGTGCTAGTCCCGGAGAGTCTACCTACGAGCAGTACTTC.

The chain has TRBV19 and TRBJ1-4; the match to TRBD1 covers 7 bases. In germline, CDR1 is LNHDA, CDR2 SQIVND (reference sequence). V shed 9 bases, J shed 8 bases, and the junction held 15 bases outside the gene matches. CDR3 length: 15 residues. CDR3: CARRIRGPRGEKLFF. The CDR3 DNA reads TGTGCCAGAAGGATAAGGGGGCCCCGGGGAGAAAAACTGTTTTTT.

The chain carries TRBV5-1 and TRBJ1-2; possible D gene TRBD1, 5 bases. This CDR3 has 12 amino acids. CDR1 and CDR2 from the germline V gene are SGHRS and YFSETQ. V shed 0 bases and J shed 8 bases, with 8 bases lying between them. The CDR3 here is CASSLEGRGYTF. The CDR3 nucleotides are TGCGCCAGCAGCTTGGAGGGGCGCGGCTACACCTTC.

The chain has TRBV14 and TRBJ2-7, with 7 bases lining up with TRBD1. Germline values: CDR1 SGHDN, CDR2 FVKESK. V lost 0 bases and J lost 6; bases outside the gene matches: 5. CDR3 length equals 14 residues. In DNA, the CDR3 is TGTGCCAGCAGCCAAGATACACAGGGGCGCGAGCAGTACTTC. Protein product: CASSQDTQGREQYF.

The rearrangement joins TRBV6-2 or TRBV6-3 to TRBJ1-1; possible D gene TRBD1, 5 bases. CDR3 size: 14 residues. Germline assignment: CDR1 MNHEY and CDR2 SVGEGT. The ends were cut back, 1 base at V and 4 bases at J, with 10 bases in the middle. CDR3 in DNA: TGTGCCAGCAGTTACTTCGGGGGAGGCACTGAAGCTTTCTTT. Amino acid sequence: CASSYFGGGTEAFF.

As regards this clone: The sample has other DNA sequences that encode this CDR3 too. The chain is built from TRBV18 and TRBJ1-1; TRBD1 matches 7 bases. CDR1 is KGHSH, CDR2 LQKENI, per germline. The CDR3 sequence is 15 residues long. V shed 2 bases, J shed 1 base, and the junction held 4 bases outside the gene matches. The CDR3 reads CASSPGDRENTEAFF. The CDR3 DNA reads as TGTGCCAGCTCACCAGGGGACAGAGAGAACACTGAAGCTTTCTTT.

The rearrangement uses TRBV7-2 and TRBJ1-3, with D possibly being TRBD1 (5 bases). V lost 3 bases to trimming and J lost 4 bases, with 16 bases between them. This CDR3 has 16 amino acids. From germline, CDR1 is SGHTA and CDR2 FQGNSA. CDR3 bases: TGTGCCAGCAGCTTCCGTCTAGGGGATTCCGGAAACACCATATATTTT. This encodes CASSFRLGDSGNTIYF.

V usage is TRBV18 and J usage is TRBJ1-3; tentative D call: TRBD1 (6 bases). The CDR3 loop spans 18 amino acids. V lost 1 base and J 0 bases, leaving 16 bases between the germline ends. The germline CDR1 and CDR2 sequences are KGHSH and LQKENI. CDR3 amino acids: CASSPLRDTSRSGNTIYF. In DNA, the CDR3 is TGTGCCAGCTCACCACTCCGGGACACCTCTCGCTCTGGAAACACCATATATTTT.

The chain joins TRBV5-1 to TRBJ2-3, with D possibly TRBD1 on 5 matching bases. Looked up from germline, CDR1 is SGHRS and CDR2 is YFSETQ. The CDR3 length is 14 residues. Trimming stripped 6 bases from V and 0 bases from J, with 11 bases between. This CDR3 reads CASTWGVSTDTQYF. The CDR3 DNA reads TGCGCCAGCACTTGGGGCGTCAGCACAGATACGCAGTATTTT. The variable domain in full, completed from reference TRBV5-1 and TRBJ2-3, reads KAGVTQTPRYLIKTRGQQVTLSCSPISGHRSVSWYQQTPGQGLQFLFEYFSETQRNKGNFPGRFSGRQFSNSRSEMNVSTLELGDSALYLCASTWGVSTDTQYFGPGTRLTVL.

The gene calls are TRBV12-5 and TRBJ1-3; 8 bases fit TRBD1. CDR1 and CDR2 from the germline V gene are LGHNT and FRNRAP. The trim removed 3 bases at V and 1 base at J, leaving 8 bases unmatched. The CDR3 contains 17 residues. CDR3: CASGLDRGLGSGNTIYF. In DNA form, the CDR3 reads TGTGCTAGTGGTTTAGACAGGGGTTTGGGTTCTGGAAACACCATATATTTT. Full variable domain (missing parts from reference TRBV12-5 and TRBJ1-3): DARVTQTPRHKVTEMGQEVTMRCQPILGHNTVFWYRQTMMQGLELLAYFRNRAPLDDSGMPKDRFSAEMPDATLATLKIQPSEPRDSAVYFCASGLDRGLGSGNTIYFGEGSWLTVV.

This clone occurred once. This sequence joins TRBV28 and TRBJ2-7; the match to TRBD2 covers 10 bases. The V and J ends lost 7 bases and 1 base, in that order; junction bases with no gene match: 7. The CDR3 extends over 15 amino acids. The germline V gene encodes CDR1 MDHEN and CDR2 SYDVKM. The CDR3 spells CASISSGGNSYEQYF. In DNA, the CDR3 is TGTGCCAGCATTTCTAGCGGGGGTAATTCCTACGAGCAGTACTTC.